This TCR beta chain was captured in a study of STAT5B mutations in CD4+ large granular lymphocyte leukemia. CDR3 length equals 19 residues. The J segment lost 1 base and the V segment lost 1 base, leaving 13 bases of the junction unmatched. Germline V gives CDR1 SGHVS, CDR2 FQNEAQ. This clone was counted once. The protocol was immunoSEQ multiplex PCR, while the TCRdb copy is restricted to in-frame clones and leaves out a portion. The data contain 20,000 to 25,000 clones, 72% of them seen just once; the ten biggest clones take up 0.55% to 0.75%. V is TRBV7-8 and J is TRBJ2-1; 7 positions match TRBD2. The sequenced material came from CD4+ T cells from blood buffy coats. The receptor was derived from a human donor in good health. The CDR3 loop is CASSLEGRVAGKSYNEQFF. For the CDR3, the DNA is TGTGCCAGCAGCTTAGAGGGTAGGGTAGCGGGCAAATCCTACAATGAGCAGTTCTTC.